This T cell receptor (beta chain) was retrieved from a study of neurological immune-mediated disorders. Study-wide points: The repertoires of 18 of 34 multiple sclerosis patients were placed by phylogenetic grouping in a single related-CDR3 cluster, which may be a signature. As far as clinical or MRI features were concerned, none was associated with the multiple sclerosis repertoire cluster.

As concerns this clonotype: What it binds is not known.

Synthesis of cDNA was accomplished via 5'RACE employing 10-nucleotide random UMIs. Using its own MiXCR run on the 5' RACE reads, TCRdb lists one record per CDR3 protein. Of roughly 60,000 distinct CDR3 sequences listed, roughly 3.5% are singletons. Losses at the gene ends were 5 bases for V and 5 bases for J; bases not matched to a gene: 8. The CDR3 totals 16 residues. CDR1 is SGHVS, CDR2 FQNEAQ, per germline. This receptor was taken from a young woman with multiple sclerosis. Sequenced input: PBMCs. The chain joins TRBV7-8 to TRBJ2-5; 13 bases line up with TRBD2. CDR3 protein: CASSLRLAGGKETQYF. DNA of the CDR3: TGTGCCAGCAGCCTGCGACTAGCGGGGGGTAAGGAGACCCAGTACTTC.